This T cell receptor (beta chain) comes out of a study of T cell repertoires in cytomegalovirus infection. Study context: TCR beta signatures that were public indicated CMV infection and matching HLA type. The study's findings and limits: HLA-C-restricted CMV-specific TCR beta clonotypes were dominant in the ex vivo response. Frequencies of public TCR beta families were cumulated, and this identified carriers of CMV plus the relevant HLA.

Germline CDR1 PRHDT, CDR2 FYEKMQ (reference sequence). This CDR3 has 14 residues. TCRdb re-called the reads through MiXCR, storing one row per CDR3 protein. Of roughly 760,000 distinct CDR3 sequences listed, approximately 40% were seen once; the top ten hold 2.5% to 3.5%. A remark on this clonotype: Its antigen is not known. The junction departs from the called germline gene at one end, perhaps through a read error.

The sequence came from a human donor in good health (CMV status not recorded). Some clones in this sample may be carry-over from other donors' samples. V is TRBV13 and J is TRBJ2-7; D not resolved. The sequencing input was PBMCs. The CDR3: CASRFSDNPYEQYF. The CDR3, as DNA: TGTGCCAGCCGCTTTTCCGACAACCCCTACGAGCAGTACTTC.